The sequence of this T cell receptor (beta chain) was determined in a study of beta chain features in type 1 diabetes. Study-level background: Healthy donors resembled patients in age, gender and cell yields. Study-level results: Significant though moderate, a shortening of TCRB CDR3s appeared in all four CD4+ subsets of Type 1 diabetes patients. A pattern of fewer insertions and more deletions at VDJ junctions was seen in type 1 diabetes patients.

The investigators reverse transcribed all of the isolated RNA, so they sequenced expressed TCRB transcripts. Average reads for naive, central memory and regulatory T cell samples were several million. Some clones are missing from TCRdb's copy, which holds only in-frame ones; the method was immunoSEQ multiplex PCR. The sample includes around 340,000 clones, less than 9.5% seen only once; the top ten take less than 0.45%. Trimming cost V 6 bases and J 4 bases; bases outside gene matches: 6. The CDR3 spans 14 residues. Germline V gives CDR1 MGHDK, CDR2 SYGVNS. Details on this clone: Its antigen is still unknown.

This sequence originates from a woman aged 18-29 years in good health. Sequenced: central memory CD4+ T cells from blood. This rearrangement joins TRBV25-1 to TRBJ1-2; 9 bases are a match to TRBD1. The CDR3 sequence: CASSQQGAGYGYTF. The CDR3 DNA sequence: TGTGCCAGCAGCCAACAGGGGGCGGGCTATGGCTACACCTTC.